This T cell receptor beta chain came from a study of cytotoxic CD8 clonotypes in ibrutinib-treated CLL. Study findings and constraints: Patients had baseline clonality above age-matched healthy donors, and this clonality moved with circulating CD8+ T-cell counts. Sampling times, which were not matched between the groups, differed between sustained-remission patients and progressing patients.

This table comes from immunoSEQ multiplex PCR, and its TCRdb copy is limited to in-frame clones, with some not included. The table includes 150,000 or so clones, approximately 80% detected once. As for this clone: The target antigen is unknown.

This CDR3 spans 13 amino acids. The V gene lost 3 bases and the J gene lost 7 bases, with 12 bases spanning the gap. Germline V CDR1 and CDR2: GTSNPN, SVGIG (reference sequence). The material was PBMCs, obtained after 36 months of ibrutinib treatment. The chain links TRBV30 to TRBJ1-4, with D possibly matching TRBD1 (6 bases). This TCR came from a human donor with chronic lymphocytic leukemia. The CDR3 reads CAWSGGRGEKLFF. CDR3 sequence (DNA): TGTGCCTGGAGCGGGGGGCGAGGTGAAAAACTGTTTTTT. The variable domain in full, completed from reference TRBV30 and TRBJ1-4, reads SQTIHQWPATLVQPVGSPLSLECTVEGTSNPNLYWYRQAAGRGLQLLFYSVGIGQISSEVPQNLSASRPQDRQFILSSKKLLLSDSGFYLCAWSGGRGEKLFFGSGTQLSVL.